This TCR beta chain was recovered during a study of T cells in Graves' hyperthyroidism and ophthalmopathy. Subjects with ophthalmopathy showed a Clinical Activity Score no lower than 3, a NOSPECS grade no lower than 4, and a duration shorter than 3 months. Amplification targeted TCR beta CDR3 regions from RNA transcripts. A set of HTBI primers served as the primers for a first-round RT-PCR of the TCR CDR3. TCRdb reanalysed the multiplex PCR reads using MiXCR and keeps one entry per CDR3 protein. This table has 250,000 to 350,000 distinct CDR3 sequences, about 18% appearing once. This CDR3 spans 14 amino acids. Germline CDR1 reads MRHNA; CDR2 reads SNTAGT. Trimming shortened V by 0 bases and J by 10 bases, and 15 bases separated the two germline ends. Findings of the study overall: A 13 V-J model separated ophthalmopathy from stable hyperthyroidism. Blood held most thyroid clonotypes expanded above 0.001 frequency.

The sample holds a few counts of this clonotype. Antigen unknown. The rearrangement joins TRBV6-4 to TRBJ1-1; no clear D. Material for sequencing was blood. The receptor was derived from an older woman with Graves' ophthalmopathy. The CDR3 loop is CASSDSNSGIGAFF. For the CDR3, the DNA is TGTGCCAGCAGTGACTCGAATAGTGGGATTGGAGCTTTCTTT.